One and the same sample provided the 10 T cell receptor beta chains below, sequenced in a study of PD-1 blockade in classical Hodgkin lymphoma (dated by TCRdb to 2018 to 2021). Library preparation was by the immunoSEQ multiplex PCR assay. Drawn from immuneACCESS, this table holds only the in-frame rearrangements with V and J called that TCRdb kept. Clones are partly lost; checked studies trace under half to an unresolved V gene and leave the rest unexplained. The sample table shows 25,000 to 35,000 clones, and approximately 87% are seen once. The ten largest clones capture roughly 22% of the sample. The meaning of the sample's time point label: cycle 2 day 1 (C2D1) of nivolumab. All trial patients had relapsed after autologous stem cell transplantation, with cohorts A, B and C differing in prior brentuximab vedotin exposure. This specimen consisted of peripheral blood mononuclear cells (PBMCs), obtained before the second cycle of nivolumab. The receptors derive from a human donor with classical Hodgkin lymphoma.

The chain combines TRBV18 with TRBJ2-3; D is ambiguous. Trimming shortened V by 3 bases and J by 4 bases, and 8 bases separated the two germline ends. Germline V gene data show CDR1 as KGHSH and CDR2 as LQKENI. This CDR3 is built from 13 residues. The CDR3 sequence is CASSPRTADTQYF. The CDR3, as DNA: TGTGCCAGCTCACCTAGGACGGCAGATACGCAGTATTTT. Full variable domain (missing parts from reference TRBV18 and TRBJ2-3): NAGVMQNPRHLVRRRGQEARLRCSPMKGHSHVYWYRQLPEEGLKFMVYLQKENIIDESGMPKERFSAEFPKEGPSILRIQQVVRGDSAAYFCASSPRTADTQYFGPGTRLTVL.

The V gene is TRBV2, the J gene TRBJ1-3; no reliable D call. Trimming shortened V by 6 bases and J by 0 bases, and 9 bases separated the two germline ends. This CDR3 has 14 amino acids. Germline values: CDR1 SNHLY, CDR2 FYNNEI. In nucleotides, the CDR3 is TGTGCCAGCAGGGCGGGTAGCTCTGGAAACACCATATATTTT. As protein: CASRAGSSGNTIYF. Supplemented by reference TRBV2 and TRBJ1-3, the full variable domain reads EPEVTQTPSHQVTQMGQEVILRCVPISNHLYFYWYRQILGQKVEFLVSFYNNEISEKSEIFDDQFSVERPDGSNFTLKIRSTKLEDSAMYFCASRAGSSGNTIYFGEGSWLTVV.

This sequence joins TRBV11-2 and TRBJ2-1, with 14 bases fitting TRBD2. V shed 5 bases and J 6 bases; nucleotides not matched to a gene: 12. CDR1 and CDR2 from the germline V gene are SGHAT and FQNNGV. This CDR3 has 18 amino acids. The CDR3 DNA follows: TGTGCCAGCAGCAAGTCCGGACTAGCGGGGGGCATTCGCAATGAGCAGTTCTTC. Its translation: CASSKSGLAGGIRNEQFF.

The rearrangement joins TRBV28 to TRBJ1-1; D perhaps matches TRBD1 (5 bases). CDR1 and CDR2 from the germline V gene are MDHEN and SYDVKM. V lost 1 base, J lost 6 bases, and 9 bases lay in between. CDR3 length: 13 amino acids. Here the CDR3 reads CASSLFRVAEAFF. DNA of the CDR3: TGTGCCAGCAGTTTATTCAGGGTCGCTGAAGCTTTCTTT. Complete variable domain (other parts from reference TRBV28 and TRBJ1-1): DVKVTQSSRYLVKRTGEKVFLECVQDMDHENMFWYRQDPGLGLRLIYFSYDVKMKEKGDIPEGYSVSREKKERFSLILESASTNQTSMYLCASSLFRVAEAFFGQGTRLTVV.

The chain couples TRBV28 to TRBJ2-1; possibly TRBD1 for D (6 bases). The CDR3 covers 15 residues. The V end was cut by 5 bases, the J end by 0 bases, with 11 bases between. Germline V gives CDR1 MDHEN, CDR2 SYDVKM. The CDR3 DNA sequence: TGTGCCAGCAGTGGGACAAGGAGCTCCTACAATGAGCAGTTCTTC. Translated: CASSGTRSSYNEQFF.

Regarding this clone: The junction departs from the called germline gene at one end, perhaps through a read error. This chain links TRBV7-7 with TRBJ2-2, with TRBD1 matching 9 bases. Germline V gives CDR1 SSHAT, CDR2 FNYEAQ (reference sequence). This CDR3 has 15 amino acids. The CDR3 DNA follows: TGTGCTAGCAGCTTGGGACAGGGAGGCACCGGGGAGCTGTTTTTT. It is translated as CASSLGQGGTGELFF.

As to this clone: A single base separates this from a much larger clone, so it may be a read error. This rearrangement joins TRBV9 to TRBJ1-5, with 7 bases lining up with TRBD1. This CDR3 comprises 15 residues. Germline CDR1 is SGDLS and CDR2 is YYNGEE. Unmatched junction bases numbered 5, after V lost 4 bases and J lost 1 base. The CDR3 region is CASSQTGTSNQPQHF. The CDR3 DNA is TGTGCCAGCAGCCAGACAGGGACGAGCAATCAGCCCCAGCATTTT.

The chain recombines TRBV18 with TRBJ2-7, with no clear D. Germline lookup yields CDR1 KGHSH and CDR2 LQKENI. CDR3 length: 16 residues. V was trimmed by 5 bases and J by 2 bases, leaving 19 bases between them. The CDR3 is CASSASQMNTAYEQYF. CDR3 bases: TGTGCCAGCTCAGCATCACAGATGAACACAGCCTACGAGCAGTACTTC.

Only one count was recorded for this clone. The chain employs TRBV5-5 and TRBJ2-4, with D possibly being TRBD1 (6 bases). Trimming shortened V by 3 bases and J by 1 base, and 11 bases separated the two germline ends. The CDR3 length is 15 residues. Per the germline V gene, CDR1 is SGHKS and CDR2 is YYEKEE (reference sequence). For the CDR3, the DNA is TGTGCCAGCAGCTCATCTGGACAGGCCAAAAACATTCAGTACTTC. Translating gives CASSSSGQAKNIQYF.

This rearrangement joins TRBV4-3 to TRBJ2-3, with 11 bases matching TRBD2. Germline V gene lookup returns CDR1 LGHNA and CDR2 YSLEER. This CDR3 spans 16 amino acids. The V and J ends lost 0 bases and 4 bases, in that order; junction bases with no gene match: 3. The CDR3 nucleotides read TGCGCCAGCAGCCAAGATCTAGCGGGGGGCCCAGATACGCAGTATTTT. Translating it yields CASSQDLAGGPDTQYF.